This T cell receptor beta chain was documented in a study of T-cell memory formation after mild COVID-19. Whole-study context: Clustering of TCRs was largely donor specific. Study-level results: CD4+ clones that contracted lay mainly in CM and EM; CD8+ ones lay in EMRA.

TCRdb reprocessed the 5' RACE reads with MiXCR, giving one entry per CDR3 protein. This table has 270,000 or so distinct CDR3 sequences, 16% appearing once. Losses at the gene ends were 1 base for V and 0 bases for J; bases not matched to a gene: 3. The CDR3 loop spans 16 amino acids. Germline CDR1 is SEHNR and CDR2 is FQNEAQ (reference sequence). To note about this clonotype: Its matching antigen is unknown.

The chain carries TRBV7-9 and TRBJ2-4; 7 bases line up with TRBD2. Input material: PBMCs or a T cell subset sorted from them (not recorded which). The TCR originated in a young man who had mild COVID-19 (a few samples of this study predate the infection). Cell type and time point are not known. CDR3 residues: CASSLGGGIAKNIQYF. CDR3 nucleotides: TGTGCCAGCAGCTTAGGCGGGGGAATAGCCAAAAACATTCAGTACTTC.